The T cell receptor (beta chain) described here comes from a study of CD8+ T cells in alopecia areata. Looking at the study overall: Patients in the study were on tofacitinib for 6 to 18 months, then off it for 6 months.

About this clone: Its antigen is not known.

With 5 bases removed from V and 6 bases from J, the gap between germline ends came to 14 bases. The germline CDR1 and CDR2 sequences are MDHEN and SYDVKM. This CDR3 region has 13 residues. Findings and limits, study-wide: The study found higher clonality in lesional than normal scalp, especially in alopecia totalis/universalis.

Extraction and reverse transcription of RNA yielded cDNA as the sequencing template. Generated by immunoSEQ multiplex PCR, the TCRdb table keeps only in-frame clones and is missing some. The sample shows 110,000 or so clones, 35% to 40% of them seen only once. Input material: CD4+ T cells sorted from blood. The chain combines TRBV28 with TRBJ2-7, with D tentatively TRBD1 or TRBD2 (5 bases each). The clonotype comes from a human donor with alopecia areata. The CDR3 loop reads CASSPGTSREQYF. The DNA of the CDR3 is TGTGCCAGCAGTCCCGGGACCTCACGCGAGCAGTACTTC.